This entry lists 12 T cell receptor beta chains sequenced from one sample in a study of T cells in women clearing cervical HPV infection. The protocol was immunoSEQ multiplex PCR, while the TCRdb copy is restricted to in-frame clones and leaves out a portion. This sample's clone table lists some 30,000 clones. Input material: blood buffy coat. These receptors all come from a woman between 18 and 69 years old with a cervical HPV16 infection that either progressed to CIN3+ or cleared (not recorded which).

Points on this clone: The read stops 3 residues short of the end of the CDR3; the missing end is completed from the germline J gene. The chain links TRBV28 to TRBJ2-5; 7 bases match TRBD1. CDR3 length: 15 amino acids. Germline trimming cut 5 bases from V and 4 bases from J; bases unmatched to any gene: 10. Germline lookup yields CDR1 MDHEN and CDR2 SYDVKM. CDR3 DNA, as far as it was read: TGTGCCAGCAGTGACAGGGAGACCTCCGTAGAGACC. Residues: CASSDRETSVET. The full CDR3 is CASSDRETSVETQYF.

Concerning this clone itself: The identical CDR3 is also encoded by other nucleotide sequences in the sample. CDR3 amino acids: CASSVSGTAPYEQYF. CDR3 DNA (partial): TGCGCCAGCAGCGTGTCCGGGACAGCGCCATACGAG. This sequence joins TRBV5-1 and TRBJ2-7, with 7 bases that match TRBD1. The read ends 3 residues shy of where the CDR3 ends; the end is completed using the germline J gene. Germline V gene data show CDR1 as SGHRS and CDR2 as YFSETQ. V gave up 4 bases and J gave up 4 bases; unmatched junction bases: 11. The CDR3 consists of 15 residues. Full variable domain (remainder filled in from reference TRBV5-1 and TRBJ2-7): KAGVTQTPRYLIKTRGQQVTLSCSPISGHRSVSWYQQTPGQGLQFLFEYFSETQRNKGNFPGRFSGRQFSNSRSEMNVSTLELGDSALYLCASSVSGTAPYEQYFGPGTRLTVT.

About this clone: The read comes to an end 3 residues before the CDR3 does, leaving the germline J gene to fill in the end. The V call is TRBV20-1, the J call TRBJ2-3; TRBD2 matches 8 bases. There are 15 residues in the CDR3. Trimming removed 3 bases from V and 2 bases from J; junction bases left unmatched: 7. Germline assignment: CDR1 DFQATT and CDR2 SNEGSKA (reference sequence). The part of the CDR3 DNA that was read is TGCAGTGCTAGTGCCCCTAGCGGGTCCACAGATACG. It encodes CSASAPSGSTDT. The whole CDR3 region reads CSASAPSGSTDTQYF.

As regards this clone: The read ends 3 residues before the CDR3 terminus; that terminus is restored from the germline J gene. The chain is built from TRBV5-1 and TRBJ2-5; 9 bases agree with TRBD2. Per germline, CDR1 SGHRS and CDR2 YFSETQ. After removal of 4 bases from V and 2 bases from J, the junction contained 9 bases not matched to a gene. The CDR3 extends over 16 amino acids. The covered CDR3 bases are TGCGCCAGCAGCCCTCTAGCGGGGAGAGAACAAGAGACC. Translation: CASSPLAGREQET. The whole CDR3 reads CASSPLAGREQETQYF.

With regard to this clone: Sequencing ends 3 residues short of the CDR3 end; the germline J gene provides the rest. This chain connects TRBV19 to TRBJ2-3; 8 nucleotides agree with TRBD2. CDR1 LNHDA and CDR2 SQIVND come from the germline V gene (reference sequence). This CDR3 region has 13 residues. This chain's CDR3 is CASSPSIAGTQYF. The sequenced part of the CDR3 DNA is TGTGCCAGCTCTCCTTCTATAGCGGGAACG.

As for this clone: The read gets to within 3 residues of the CDR3 end, and the germline J gene fills in the rest. The genes are TRBV7-9 and TRBJ2-5; 12 nucleotides match TRBD2. CDR3 length: 15 amino acids. The germline V gene has CDR1 SEHNR and CDR2 FQNEAQ (reference sequence). Trimming cost V 3 bases and J 4 bases; bases outside gene matches: 3. CDR3 DNA, as far as it was read: TGTGCCAGCAGCTTGCTAGCGGGGGGGCTAGAGACC. Its translation: CASSLLAGGLET. The entire CDR3 is CASSLLAGGLETQYF.

Details on this clone: The sequenced fragment ends 3 residues before the CDR3 boundary, so the rest is inferred from the germline J gene. The chain carries TRBV19 and TRBJ2-6, with 7 bases lining up with TRBD1. V was clipped by 10 bases and J by 4 bases; unmatched bases: 7. Germline lookup yields CDR1 LNHDA and CDR2 SQIVND (reference sequence). The CDR3 loop spans 14 amino acids. The part of the CDR3 DNA that was read is TGTGCCACCCGAGGGGGCTCCGGGGCCAACGTC. Translation gives CATRGGSGANV. Given in full, the CDR3 is CATRGGSGANVLTF.

Regarding this clone: The read gets to within 3 residues of the CDR3 end, and the germline J gene fills in the rest. The chain is built from TRBV7-9 and TRBJ1-2, with D tentatively TRBD1 (5 bases). CDR3 size: 14 residues. Germline values: CDR1 SEHNR, CDR2 FQNEAQ (reference sequence). CDR3 loop: CASSPGAGRYDYTF. The sequenced part of the CDR3 DNA is TGTGCCAGCAGCCCCGGGGCGGGGCGCTACGAC.

For this clone: Sequencing ends 3 residues short of the CDR3 end; the germline J gene provides the rest. The chain has TRBV5-1 and TRBJ2-2, with 9 bases that match TRBD1. The germline CDR1 and CDR2 sequences are SGHRS and YFSETQ. This CDR3 region has 15 residues. V was pared by 4 bases and J by 6 bases, with 7 bases of the junction left unmatched. The CDR3 reads CASSVGQGLAGELFF. CDR3 DNA (partial): TGCGCCAGCAGCGTGGGACAGGGTTTGGCCGGGGAG.

A note on this clone: Read coverage stops 3 residues before the CDR3 terminus; the germline J gene supplies the remainder. The chain employs TRBV20-1 and TRBJ2-2; TRBD1 matches 8 bases. The CDR3 consists of 13 residues. The germline V gene encodes CDR1 DFQATT and CDR2 SNEGSKA (reference sequence). This chain's CDR3 is CSASQGASEKLFF. Incomplete CDR3 DNA: TGCAGTGCTAGCCAGGGGGCGAGCGAAAAG.

Details on this clone: The read ends 3 residues early relative to the CDR3; the germline J gene fills the gap. The V and J genes are TRBV30 and TRBJ1-1, with TRBD1 identical over 7 bases. The germline V gene has CDR1 GTSNPN and CDR2 SVGIG (reference sequence). This CDR3 comprises 17 residues. Germline trimming cut 0 bases from V and 2 bases from J; bases unmatched to any gene: 12. CDR3: CAWSVLGRTGGNTEAFF. CDR3 DNA, as far as it was read: TGTGCCTGGAGTGTACTCGGTAGGACAGGCGGCAACACTGAA. Full variable domain (rest looked up from reference TRBV30 and TRBJ1-1): SQTIHQWPATLVQPVGSPLSLECTVEGTSNPNLYWYRQAAGRGLQLLFYSVGIGQISSEVPQNLSASRPQDRQFILSSKKLLLSDSGFYLCAWSVLGRTGGNTEAFFGQGTRLTVV.

With respect to this clone: With the read ending 3 residues before the CDR3 end, the germline J gene is used to fill in that end. The gene calls are TRBV5-1 and TRBJ1-2, with 7 bases lining up with TRBD1. The CDR3 totals 15 residues. Germline V CDR1 and CDR2: SGHRS, YFSETQ. The CDR3 reads CASSSTGDGADTYTF. Incomplete CDR3 DNA: TGCGCCAGCAGCTCCACAGGGGATGGTGCAGATACC.